A selection of T cell receptor beta chains follows, all from one sample in a study of human T cells and chemical hapten exposure. TCRdb reprocessed the RACE reads with MiXCR, giving one entry per CDR3 protein. Of 35,000 to 50,000 distinct CDR3 sequences listed, around 9.3% were seen once; the top ten hold about 15%. Sample: whole blood, taken in connection with sensitization to the hapten diphenylcyclopropenone (DPC). These receptors all stem from a woman in her thirties or forties with alopecia areata. Some clones in this sample may be carry-over from other donors' samples. The CDR3 runs from the conserved cysteine through the conserved F or W.

V	J	CDR3
TRBV9	TRBJ1-2	CASSVGDRSFLNYGYTF
TRBV10-3	TRBJ2-1	CAISGTGGFNEQFF
TRBV29-1	TRBJ2-3	CSVHVPGGGGTDTQYF
TRBV7-9	TRBJ2-1	CASSLDPYRGESEQFF
TRBV29-1	TRBJ2-3	CSVAQWRQERLWADTQYF
TRBV20-1	TRBJ2-4	CSARSPGGGKNIQYF
TRBV7-9	TRBJ1-2	CASSPNRGYGYTF
TRBV29-1	TRBJ1-1	CSVTKGTGLSEAFF
TRBV7-2	TRBJ1-3	CASSLGTRGTGNTIYF
TRBV7-7	TRBJ2-2	CASSADRPGELFF
TRBV6-5	TRBJ2-7	CASSYSMSYEQYF
TRBV6-1	TRBJ2-1	CASSERKTGWGNEQFF
TRBV7-9	TRBJ2-7	CASSLGFGFQYF
TRBV20-1	TRBJ2-7	CSLYSGTSSYEQYF
TRBV20-1	TRBJ1-4	CSAGKQGAREKLFF
TRBV2	TRBJ2-6	CASSPGFGTALSGANVLTF
TRBV5-1	TRBJ2-2	CASSLQQGFGELFF
TRBV7-9	TRBJ2-3	CASSPRRDVPSAPTDTQYF
TRBV6-6	TRBJ1-1	CASSSTRESVTEAFF
TRBV6-5	TRBJ2-5	CASGGRGRETQYF
TRBV7-5	TRBJ1-1	CISVSEPHWANTEAFF
TRBV12-3/TRBV12-4	TRBJ2-5	CASSPAGGKGIQETQYF
TRBV20-1	TRBJ2-3	CSASGGADTQYF
TRBV12-3/TRBV12-4	TRBJ2-3	CASSLNPLRVGADTQYF